The entry below describes one TCR beta chain. Other DNA sequences in the same sample also yield this CDR3. Sequenced by immunoSEQ multiplex PCR; TCRdb stores in-frame clones only, minus some. The sample has over 200,000 clones, 75% to 85% seen once. V was trimmed by 2 bases and J by 6 bases, leaving 10 bases between them. The CDR3 sequence is 13 residues long. Germline V gene data show CDR1 as KGHSH and CDR2 as LQKENI. These data originate in a study of cytotoxic CD8 clonotypes in ibrutinib-treated CLL. The sequence came from a human donor with chronic lymphocytic leukemia. The rearrangement joins TRBV18 to TRBJ1-2; D is perhaps TRBD1 (6 bases). The sequences come from PBMCs, collected after 12 months of ibrutinib treatment. The CDR3 spells CASSPRTDDGYTF. CDR3 DNA: TGTGCCAGCTCACCAAGGACAGATGATGGCTACACCTTC.